This entry lists 6 T cell receptor beta chains sequenced from one sample in a study of shared T cell receptors in the human thymus. Libraries were prepared by immunoSEQ multiplex PCR; TCRdb keeps only in-frame clonotypes and omits some of them. The table lists 640,000 or so clones, around 87% of them singletons, with about 0.0094% in the top ten. The same specimen was also included in a second study, on human thymus T cells.

The specimen was thymocytes. The receptors originated from a boy in the first two years of life with a congenital heart defect.

Only a few counts were recorded for this clone. The rearrangement joins TRBV12-5 to TRBJ2-7; a possible D gene is TRBD1 (6 bases). Between the trimmed V and J ends, which lost 3 bases and 5 bases, there was a span of 23 bases. Per germline, CDR1 LGHNT and CDR2 FRNRAP. CDR3 size: 17 residues. CDR3 loop: CASGFPNRQVGYDEQYF. Here the CDR3 DNA reads TGTGCTAGTGGTTTCCCGAATCGACAGGTGGGTTACGACGAGCAGTACTTC.

CDR3 coding DNA: TGTGCCAGCAGCGTAGCTGGGGGGAATTCACCCCTCCACTTT. Its protein is CASSVAGGNSPLHF. The V gene is TRBV9, the J gene TRBJ1-6; D possibly corresponds to TRBD1 (5 bases). The CDR3 has 14 amino acids. V lost 0 bases and J lost 7, with 8 bases in between. The germline gives CDR1 SGDLS, CDR2 YYNGEE.

The chain uses TRBV11-2 and TRBJ2-2; 7 nucleotides agree with TRBD2. CDR1 SGHAT and CDR2 FQNNGV come from the germline V gene. J was trimmed by 7 bases and V by 5 bases; bases with no gene match: 7. The CDR3 loop spans 14 amino acids. The CDR3 nucleotides read TGTGCCAGCAGCCGGGACTATTTCGGCGGGGAGCTGTTTTTT. Encoded protein: CASSRDYFGGELFF.

This clone was seen a handful of times. The V call is TRBV6-5, the J call TRBJ1-3; D unclear. Trimming removed 2 bases at V and 9 bases at J, with 14 bases between. Per the germline V gene, CDR1 is MNHEY and CDR2 is SVGAGI. This CDR3 has 14 residues. The CDR3 DNA reads TGTGCCAGCAGTTACGTGCGACACGATTCCACCATATATTTT. This sequence encodes CASSYVRHDSTIYF.

This chain links TRBV4-3 with TRBJ1-5; weak D call: TRBD1 (6 bases). CDR3 size: 18 residues. Germline V CDR1 and CDR2: LGHNA, YSLEER. With 7 bases removed from V and 8 bases from J, the gap between germline ends came to 30 bases. CDR3 region: CASNPPTGNPKLREPQHF. Here the CDR3 DNA reads TGCGCCAGCAACCCACCTACAGGGAACCCCAAGCTAAGGGAGCCCCAGCATTTT.

In its sample, this clone was seen once. The chain uses TRBV4-1 and TRBJ2-1; 10 bases match TRBD2. Germline V gene sequence: CDR1 MGHRA, CDR2 YSYEKL. The CDR3 is 17 residues long. Unmatched junction bases numbered 10, after V lost 2 bases and J lost 6 bases. CDR3 region: CASSQCKLAGTGNEQFF. CDR3 DNA: TGCGCCAGCAGCCAATGCAAACTAGCGGGAACCGGCAATGAGCAGTTCTTC.